Below are 9 T cell receptor beta chains sequenced from a single sample in a study of tumor-infiltrating lymphocytes in localized non-small cell lung cancer. TCRdb's table, derived via immunoSEQ multiplex PCR, lists solely in-frame clones and lacks some. This sample carries about 15,000 clones, around 66% of them seen once, and the ten largest clones take about 6%. Sequences were obtained from lung tumor tissue. The receptors come from a human donor with non-small cell lung cancer.

V is TRBV7-6 and J is TRBJ1-1; D is possibly TRBD1 (5 bases). This CDR3 is 13 amino acids long. The germline V and J ends were trimmed by 5 bases and 7 bases, with 14 bases remaining between them. CDR1 SGHVS and CDR2 FNYEAQ come from the germline V gene. The CDR3 loop is CASSVTQGNEAFF. The CDR3 DNA reads TGTGCCAGCAGCGTTACCCAGGGAAATGAAGCTTTCTTT.

The V call is TRBV11-3, the J call TRBJ2-1; no clear D gene. Germline CDR1 reads SGHNT; CDR2 reads YENEEA. Trimming pared 5 bases from V and 9 bases from J, leaving 14 bases between. The CDR3 is made up of 13 amino acids. The DNA of the CDR3 is TGTGCCAGCAGCCCCCAGCAGGAAGGTGAGCAGTTCTTC. This sequence encodes CASSPQQEGEQFF.

The genes are TRBV30 and TRBJ1-5; D may be TRBD1 (6 bases). V was trimmed by 1 base and J by 7 bases, leaving 14 bases between them. Germline V lookup: CDR1 GTSNPN, CDR2 SVGIG (reference sequence). The CDR3 has 14 residues. This chain's CDR3 is CAWSARQVGQPQHF. In nucleotides, the CDR3 is TGTGCCTGGAGTGCCAGACAGGTGGGGCAGCCCCAGCATTTT. Drawing the rest from reference TRBV30 and TRBJ1-5, the complete variable domain is SQTIHQWPATLVQPVGSPLSLECTVEGTSNPNLYWYRQAAGRGLQLLFYSVGIGQISSEVPQNLSASRPQDRQFILSSKKLLLSDSGFYLCAWSARQVGQPQHFGDGTRLSIL.

This clone appeared a few times. This sequence joins TRBV7-3 and TRBJ2-3, with TRBD2 matching over 9 bases. Per germline, CDR1 SGHTA and CDR2 FQGTGA. With V trimmed by 4 bases and J by 6 bases, 17 bases remained unmatched. The CDR3 contains 18 residues. The CDR3 sequence: CASSSSPQAGGGVDTQYF. The CDR3 DNA reads TGTGCCAGCAGCTCCTCCCCCCAGGCGGGAGGGGGTGTGGATACGCAGTATTTT. Based on the CDR3 plus reference TRBV7-3 and TRBJ2-3, the full variable domain is GAGVSQTPSNKVTEKGKYVELRCDPISGHTALYWYRQSLGQGPEFLIYFQGTGAADDSGLPNDRFFAVRPEGSVSTLKIQRTERGDSAVYLCASSSSPQAGGGVDTQYFGPGTRLTVL.

The V call is TRBV2, the J call TRBJ2-1, with 7 bases lining up with TRBD2. V gave up 4 bases and J gave up 6 bases; unmatched junction bases: 3. This CDR3 contains 13 residues. CDR1 is SNHLY and CDR2 is FYNNEI in the germline V gene. The CDR3 sequence is CASSVGGLNEQFF. CDR3 DNA sequence: TGTGCCAGCAGTGTGGGAGGGCTCAATGAGCAGTTCTTC.

The V call is TRBV13, the J call TRBJ2-5, with D perhaps assigned TRBD1 or TRBD2 (6 bases each). This CDR3 has 15 amino acids. CDR1 is PRHDT and CDR2 is FYEKMQ in the germline V gene (reference sequence). V was clipped by 5 bases and J by 2 bases, with 15 bases between them. Here the CDR3 DNA reads TGTGCCAGCAGCCAAAAGGGGGGAGGTCAAGAGACCCAGTACTTC. Its translation is CASSQKGGGQETQYF.

The chain combines TRBV4-2 with TRBJ2-4, with D uncertain. Per germline, CDR1 LGHNA and CDR2 YNFKEQ. The CDR3 is 12 residues long. V lost 4 bases, J lost 0 bases, and 1 base lay in between. The CDR3 loop is CASSPAKNIQYF. The CDR3 DNA sequence: TGTGCCAGCAGCCCAGCCAAAAACATTCAGTACTTC.

V gene TRBV9 combines with J gene TRBJ2-5; 8 nucleotides match TRBD2. Germline V gives CDR1 SGDLS, CDR2 YYNGEE. V lost 0 bases and J lost 5; bases outside the gene matches: 9. This CDR3 has 16 residues. CDR3 nucleotides: TGTGCCAGCAGCGTAGGAGGAGCGGGAGTCCTGGAGACCCAGTACTTC. Translating it yields CASSVGGAGVLETQYF.

V gene TRBV6-4 combines with J gene TRBJ2-2; TRBD1 agrees at 11 bases. Trimming cost V 2 bases and J 4 bases; bases outside gene matches: 0. The CDR3 covers 15 residues. Per germline, CDR1 MRHNA and CDR2 SNTAGT. The CDR3 nucleotides read TGTGCCAGCAGTGACGGGACAGGGGGCACCGGGGAGCTGTTTTTT. Its translation is CASSDGTGGTGELFF.